This TCR beta chain came from a study of T cell responses to AZD1222 COVID-19 vaccine. Whole-study findings and limits: Spike-specific TCR breadth and depth went up after people got two AZD1222 doses. Clonal diversity was possibly underestimated, and the donors were mostly white British, with more females.

V was cut by 2 bases and J by 1 base, with 9 bases left in between. The germline gives CDR1 MNHEY, CDR2 SMNVEV (reference sequence). This CDR3 is built from 15 residues. Profiling relied on immunoSEQ multiplex PCR, and the TCRdb table lists in-frame clones only, not all of them. This sample has roughly 140,000 clones, with roughly 90% found just once. As to this clone: Its cognate antigen is unknown.

Second-dose intervals near 4 or 12 weeks were combined. Sequenced material: peripheral blood, taken 28 days after the second AZD1222 dose. This chain connects TRBV27 to TRBJ1-5; D call uncertain. This TCR was sampled from an adult who received the AZD1222 COVID-19 vaccine. CDR3 loop: CASSLVAGSNQPQHF. The CDR3 region has the DNA TGTGCCAGCAGTTTAGTTGCTGGGAGCAATCAGCCCCAGCATTTT.